What follows is one T cell receptor beta chain and its context. J was trimmed by 7 bases and V by 8 bases; bases with no gene match: 8. Germline V gives CDR1 MNHEY, CDR2 SMNVEV (reference sequence). The CDR3 consists of 14 residues. The sample originates from a study of blood T cells in healthy people across ages. The second PCR ran about 6 to 11 cycles with a sample-barcoded 5' primer and J-beta primers. TCRdb independently ran MiXCR on the 5' RACE reads; one entry per CDR3 protein. The sample consists of around 790,000 distinct CDR3 sequences, under 45% of them appearing once. Sequencing was done on a sample of blood. The clonotype originates from a man aged 60 to 75 in good health. The genes are TRBV27 and TRBJ2-7; 13 bases fit TRBD2. CDR3 bases: TGTGCCAGCCACCGGACTAGCGGGAGATTTGAGCAGTACTTC. Amino acids: CASHRTSGRFEQYF.